The clone carrying this TCR beta chain has a count of ten or more. This record belongs to a study of identical twins' blood T cells. Sample barcodes were added at both library ends during cDNA synthesis. TCRdb ran MiXCR on the 5' RACE reads and lists one entry per CDR3 protein. The table includes fewer than 450,000 distinct CDR3 sequences, roughly 31% detected once. The sample was PBMCs. This TCR was recovered from a woman between 18 and 50 years old in good health.

CDR3 sequence: CASSQAGQVETQYF. The DNA for the CDR3 is TGCGCCAGCAGCCAAGCGGGACAGGTGGAGACCCAGTACTTC. The rearrangement links TRBV4-1 to TRBJ2-5; 8 bases agree with TRBD1. Germline CDR1 reads MGHRA; CDR2 reads YSYEKL. This CDR3 is built from 14 residues. V shed 1 base, J shed 5 bases, and the junction held 3 bases outside the gene matches.